This T cell receptor beta chain was found in a study of brain T cells in children with intractable seizures. Overall study findings and caveats: HCMV serostatus was not known, and viral specificity came from CDR3 similarity only.

Libraries were prepared by immunoSEQ multiplex PCR; TCRdb keeps only in-frame clonotypes and omits some of them. The sample shows fewer than 150,000 clones, roughly 94% of them seen only once. Note on this clone: Its antigen remains unidentified.

This TCR was sampled from a boy under three years old with hemimegalencephaly and intractable seizures. Specimen: peripheral blood, collected at surgery.

CDR3 in DNA: TGTGCCAGCAGCCCCGGGACTTGGGCAGCCGGGGAGCTGTTTTTT. Protein sequence: CASSPGTWAAGELFF. The V gene is TRBV28, the J gene TRBJ2-2; a weak D match, TRBD2 (6 bases). Germline assignment: CDR1 MDHEN and CDR2 SYDVKM. CDR3 length: 15 amino acids. V lost 6 bases to trimming and J lost 6 bases, with 17 bases between them.